This record looks at one TCR beta chain sequence and its context. What it binds is not known. The data were obtained in a study of T-cell reconstitution after alpha-beta-depleted transplantation in children. CDR3 length: 17 amino acids. The V gene's germline CDR1 is SGHTA and CDR2 FQGNSA. With V trimmed by 4 bases and J by 7 bases, 16 bases remained unmatched. This sample's TCRbeta library carried unique molecular identifier barcodes. One entry per CDR3 protein, called by TCRdb with MiXCR from the PCR reads. The repertoire holds 530,000 or so distinct CDR3 sequences, with 25% to 30% as singletons. General study results and limits: From newly produced T cells came most of the T-cell counts and diversity one year after transplant.

The origin of this receptor is a boy younger than two with Wiskott-Aldrich syndrome, due to receive a stem cell transplant. Sequencing used PBMCs, obtained before TCRalphabeta/CD19-depleted stem cell transplant. The chain has TRBV7-2 and TRBJ2-5; 9 bases map to TRBD1. Written as DNA, the CDR3 is TGTGCCAGCAGCTCCGTGGGAGGGGACAGGGCGTTTGGGACCCAGTACTTC. Its protein product is CASSSVGGDRAFGTQYF.